The entry below describes one T cell receptor (beta chain). Its specific antigen is unknown. Base qualities are not at hand, and no much larger clone is one base apart. The data were taken from a study of human T cells and chemical hapten exposure (dated by TCRdb to 2020 to 2022). As for the study more broadly: Libraries were combined into a pool for sequencing, and differences in TCR yield between samples came mainly from small differences in library volumes within the pool. In alopecia patients, the study followed how the peripheral blood TCR repertoire changed in vivo over primary and secondary sensitization to diphenylcyclopropenone (DPC), a hapten. From each blood RNA sample, both TCR alpha and TCR beta chains were sequenced. General study outcomes and caveats: After repeated subsampling, the strength of the expansion versus patch-test correlation and the threshold at which it became significant changed. DPC sensitization did not change how many TCRs were above 1 in 1000 frequency, and no evidence was found of alterations in global repertoire structure.

The time point label on this specimen signifies: healthy volunteer bleed at 6 weeks. Unfractionated whole blood was collected in Tempus Blood RNA tubes, and total RNA was extracted from that blood. Five healthy volunteers acted as controls for TCR sequencing and had blood drawn at day 0, 2 weeks and 6 weeks. The germline V gene provides CDR1 MNHEY and CDR2 SVGEGT. The CDR3, cysteine through phenylalanine, is 14 amino acids long. Of all the DNA, just the CDR3 is kept, 42 bases in frame from base 1. The trim is 6 bases for V and 8 bases for J, with a gap of 17 bases between the germline ends. Receptors were amplified or captured by RACE. TCRdb lists the instrument as NextSeq 500. During library preparation, unique molecular identifiers were attached to individual cDNA molecules so that TCRs could be counted in a quantitative, reproducible way. In the original analysis: A median of approximately 96,000 TCRs per sample was observed, with a range of 23,224 to 690,600. V, J and CDR3 annotation of the TCR reads was carried out using the Decombinator software suite. To make PS versus PT1 abundance plots, every sample was subsampled to the same number of TCRs (28,000). TCRs were defined as expanded if absent before sensitization and observed at least eight times at the 2-week time point. TCRdb reprocessed the public reads (quality trimming at Q25 with fastp, clone calling with MiXCR) and kept in-frame beta chains. Every distinct CDR3 protein forms one entry, paired with its most common genes and DNA. TCRdb assigned the V and J calls; the authors' analysis was not used. The sample table records about 65,000 distinct CDR3 sequences; around 6.1% of these occur just once. Clones ranked in the top ten supply 3.4% of the sample.

The clonotype comes from a female donor in good health. Some clones in this sample may be carry-over from other donors' samples. The material sequenced was whole blood. The V gene is TRBV6-2 or TRBV6-3 and the J gene is TRBJ1-3; TRBD1 could be the D gene, as 6 bases match. The CDR3 region: CASSRDNSFDTIYF. The sequenced DNA is TGTGCCAGCAGCCGGGACAACTCCTTCGACACCATATATTTT.